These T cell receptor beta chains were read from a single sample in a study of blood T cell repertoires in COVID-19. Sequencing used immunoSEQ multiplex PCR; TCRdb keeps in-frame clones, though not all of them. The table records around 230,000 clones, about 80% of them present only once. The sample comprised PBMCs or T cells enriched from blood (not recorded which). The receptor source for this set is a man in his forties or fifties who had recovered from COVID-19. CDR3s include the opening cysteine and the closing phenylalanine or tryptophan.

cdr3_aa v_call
CATSDGGTGNEKLFF TRBV24-1
CASSLSEPVEPQHF TRBV28
CTSSQDPDFSYNEQFF TRBV1
CASSVRGGEQYF TRBV2
CASSQLTGINSPLHF TRBV4-1
CASSVARRGINTGELFF TRBV9
CATSEGGETGSGDEQYF TRBV24-1
CASSPLQGAREQYF TRBV28
CASSGSLTGGNTIYF TRBV2
CASSMRHGYGYTF TRBV5-4
CATSEGRYTEAFF TRBV24-1
CASSFLDRVTDTQYF TRBV5-1
CASSQAGSAYNEQFF TRBV7-6
CASSPTGGATNEQFF TRBV18
CASSGESGNTIYF TRBV2
CASSSWGTGDQPQHF TRBV19
CASSQKFDREVVAKNIQYF TRBV5-1
CASSRSTGAGYEQYF TRBV5-6
CASSYTGGNEQFF TRBV6-5
CASSYPGRARHEQFF TRBV7-9
CASGTGDSPLHF TRBV6-5
CASSFEGAGETQYF TRBV5-1
CASSDGGYNYGYTF TRBV10-1
CASSGADTDTQYF TRBV5-1
CATKYFGQGVYGYTF TRBV15
CASSFSGAPGSGYTF TRBV6-5
CASSFGQGGHEKLFF TRBV5-4
CASSQGQGYGYTF TRBV14
CASSVLRTGGNYGYTF TRBV6-1
CASSIRSGQGGEKLFF TRBV19
CASSQEGQGNNEQFF TRBV4-2
CASFRDINTEAFF TRBV2
CASSPRTGSSYNSPLHF TRBV7-6
CASSERVGAFF TRBV2
CASSIGGEWNEQFF TRBV19
CASSLAPGGENEQYF TRBV5-1
CASSLRGPAGGTEQYF TRBV27
CASRTSGNIQYF TRBV12-3/TRBV12-4
CASSTQAGELFF TRBV11-3
CASSLRPDTQYF TRBV7-2
CASSPRLGTSGGEQFF TRBV5-1
CASSGGTHDNSPLHF TRBV18
CASRVAGVTDTQYF TRBV2
CASSQVRDRGTDSPLHF TRBV3-1/TRBV3-2
CAISEPGQGVEKLFF TRBV10-3
CASSSPTGTYEQYF TRBV28
CASSLGGTGQNEQFF TRBV5-1
CASSPPGSASNYGYTF TRBV18
CASSFTEGRGNTIYF TRBV28